This T cell receptor (beta chain) comes out of a study of long-term antiretroviral therapy in people with HIV. Study conclusions and caveats: There were no data on ART adherence, viral resistance or therapy changes, a gap that limits inferences about post-ART repertoire changes.

Donors each had at least one pre-ART PBMC sample and at least two post-ART ones. Trimming pared 3 bases from V and 4 bases from J, leaving 15 bases between. The germline CDR1 and CDR2 sequences are SGHTA and FQGNSA. The CDR3 consists of 15 residues. Researchers report immunoSEQ v3.0 was run at survey level. The method was immunoSEQ multiplex PCR; TCRdb's version includes in-frame clones alone and lacks a portion of them. Of 15,000 to 25,000 clones in the sample, 90% were seen once. Notes on this clone: Its antigen is still unknown.

This TCR derives from a woman aged 25 to 39 with HIV. The sequencing used unsorted PBMCs, collected nearly 4.5 years before starting antiretroviral therapy. V is TRBV7-2 and J is TRBJ2-5; D is tentatively TRBD1 or TRBD2 (7 bases each). The DNA of the CDR3 is TGTGCCAGCAGCTTGGGGAGGGGGCTGGCAGAGACCCAGTACTTC. Its translation is CASSLGRGLAETQYF.